These 26 T cell receptor beta chains originate from one sample sequenced in a study of T cells expressing NK-cell markers. Reprocessing the 5' RACE reads, TCRdb reports a single entry for every CDR3 protein and omits DNA. The sample's table shows about 370,000 distinct CDR3 sequences. The sequenced sample was blood T cells: a sorted CD56 or NKG2C T cell subset, CD4+ or CD8+ T cells, or bulk PBMC T cells (not recorded which). These receptors all stem from a woman between 45 and 65 years old in good health.

V gene TRBV20-1 combines with J gene TRBJ2-1; no DNA is available, so the TRBD1 call from TCRdb remains unchecked. CDR3 length: 13 amino acids. CDR1 is DFQATT, CDR2 SNEGSKA, per germline (reference sequence). CDR3 protein: CSAIAAGANEQFF.

The genes are TRBV4-1 and TRBJ1-5; TCRdb calls TRBD1, which cannot be checked without DNA. The CDR3 consists of 15 residues. The germline V gene encodes CDR1 MGHRA and CDR2 YSYEKL. The CDR3 loop is CASSHSRDITWPQHF.

This sequence joins TRBV12-3 or TRBV12-4 and TRBJ2-4; TCRdb gives TRBD1 as the D gene, but with no DNA this cannot be confirmed. The CDR3 loop spans 15 amino acids. The CDR3 sequence: CASTRAGLFKNIQYF.

The genes are TRBV6-5 and TRBJ2-1. The CDR3 has 13 amino acids. CDR1 and CDR2 (germline): MNHEY, SVGAGI. The CDR3: CASSSTGSDEQFF.

V is TRBV11-2 and J is TRBJ2-2. The CDR3 is 14 amino acids. Germline assignment: CDR1 SGHAT and CDR2 FQNNGV. CDR3 protein: CASRISWDTGELFF.

The chain is built from TRBV4-1 and TRBJ1-2; TCRdb designates TRBD1, a call that cannot be tested without DNA. The germline V gene has CDR1 MGHRA and CDR2 YSYEKL. The CDR3 has 14 amino acids. CDR3 protein: CASSPRGEGYGYTF.

The chain is built from TRBV7-9 and TRBJ1-1; with no DNA, the TCRdb D assignment of TRBD1 cannot be verified. The CDR3 contains 16 residues. The germline gives CDR1 SEHNR, CDR2 FQNEAQ (reference sequence). The CDR3 here is CASSLARQGRRTEAFF. Complete variable domain (other parts from reference TRBV7-9 and TRBJ1-1): DTGVSQNPRHKITKRGQNVTFRCDPISEHNRLYWYRQTLGQGPEFLTYFQNEAQLEKSRLLSDRFSAERPKGSFSTLEIQRTEQGDSAMYLCASSLARQGRRTEAFFGQGTRLTVV.

CDR3 sequence: CASSVMSRGGGGYTF. V usage is TRBV9 and J usage is TRBJ1-2. The CDR3 has 15 amino acids. The germline V gene encodes CDR1 SGDLS and CDR2 YYNGEE.

V and J are TRBV5-1 and TRBJ1-1. CDR1 is SGHRS and CDR2 is YFSETQ in the germline V gene. This CDR3 is 17 amino acids long. The CDR3 sequence is CASSLGQELVMNTEAFF.

The rearrangement links TRBV12-3 or TRBV12-4 to TRBJ1-6; TCRdb indicates TRBD1, and absent DNA this call remains unverified. The CDR3 runs 14 residues. The CDR3 reads CASSTTGGGSPLHF.

Here the CDR3 reads CASMVGEFHTDTQYF. The chain has TRBV4-2 and TRBJ2-3; checking the TCRdb D call of TRBD1 is not possible without DNA. Germline V gene data show CDR1 as LGHNA and CDR2 as YNFKEQ. CDR3 size: 15 residues.

This chain connects TRBV29-1 to TRBJ1-2. The germline V gene encodes CDR1 SQVTM and CDR2 ANQGSEA. This CDR3 is 13 amino acids long. This CDR3 reads CSASRDLDPGYTF.

V gene TRBV6-5 combines with J gene TRBJ2-2; the D call of TRBD2 rests on TCRdb alone, since no DNA is present to check it. The CDR3 is 13 residues long. In germline, CDR1 is MNHEY, CDR2 SVGAGI. This CDR3 is CASIASVAGELFF.

V and J are TRBV7-8 and TRBJ1-2. CDR1 is SGHVS and CDR2 is FQNEAQ in the germline V gene. The CDR3 loop spans 15 amino acids. The chain's CDR3 is CASSLFQSDENGYTF.

This rearrangement joins TRBV12-3 or TRBV12-4 to TRBJ2-2; the D call from TCRdb, TRBD1, cannot be confirmed without DNA. The CDR3 is made up of 15 amino acids. CDR3: CASSSSPGNTGELFF.

This rearrangement joins TRBV9 to TRBJ2-1; TCRdb proposes TRBD1, but this gene call is untestable without DNA. The CDR3 is 15 amino acids. Germline V gene lookup returns CDR1 SGDLS and CDR2 YYNGEE. The CDR3 loop reads CASSDPGGGYNEQFF.

This chain joins TRBV29-1 and TRBJ1-2; TCRdb indicates TRBD1, and absent DNA this call remains unverified. The V gene's germline CDR1 is SQVTM and CDR2 ANQGSEA. The CDR3 sequence is 11 residues long. CDR3 in amino acids: CSAEQGKVFTF.

The V call is TRBV24-1, the J call TRBJ2-3; TCRdb returns TRBD2, unconfirmable since there is no DNA. The CDR3 consists of 14 residues. Germline-derived CDR1 and CDR2 are KGHDR and SFDVKD. The CDR3 region is CATRAGEWTDTQYF.

The chain employs TRBV5-1 and TRBJ2-1; there is no DNA to check the TCRdb D call of TRBD2. This CDR3 is 15 amino acids long. The germline gives CDR1 SGHRS, CDR2 YFSETQ. The CDR3 loop reads CASAEVWGADNEQFF.

The chain couples TRBV20-1 to TRBJ1-1; checking the TCRdb D call of TRBD1 is not possible without DNA. The germline CDR1 and CDR2 sequences are DFQATT and SNEGSKA (reference sequence). There are 13 residues in the CDR3. The CDR3 loop reads CSAPAGGRTEAFF.

The V and J genes are TRBV5-1 and TRBJ2-3; TCRdb lists TRBD1, though no DNA is available to test this call. Per the germline V gene, CDR1 is SGHRS and CDR2 is YFSETQ. The CDR3 length is 14 residues. The chain's CDR3 is CASSNDRDTDTQYF.

The rearrangement joins TRBV29-1 to TRBJ2-7. In germline, CDR1 is SQVTM, CDR2 ANQGSEA. The CDR3 covers 13 residues. CDR3: CSVSGAGVHEQYF.

This chain uses TRBV25-1 with TRBJ2-1; TCRdb proposes TRBD1, but this gene call is untestable without DNA. CDR1 is MGHDK, CDR2 SYGVNS, per germline. This CDR3 contains 16 residues. The CDR3: CASSERVRVPYNEQFF.

V gene TRBV12-3 or TRBV12-4 combines with J gene TRBJ1-6; TCRdb lists TRBD1, though no DNA is available to test this call. CDR3 length: 13 amino acids. The CDR3 reads CASSGTENSPLHF.

This chain uses TRBV5-1 with TRBJ1-2. The CDR3 has 14 residues. CDR1 SGHRS and CDR2 YFSETQ come from the germline V gene. The CDR3 reads CASTFDSRVYGYTF.

The chain recombines TRBV7-3 with TRBJ2-5. Per germline, CDR1 SGHTA and CDR2 FQGTGA. The CDR3 has 16 residues. This chain's CDR3 is CASSLRAGNPLGTQYF.